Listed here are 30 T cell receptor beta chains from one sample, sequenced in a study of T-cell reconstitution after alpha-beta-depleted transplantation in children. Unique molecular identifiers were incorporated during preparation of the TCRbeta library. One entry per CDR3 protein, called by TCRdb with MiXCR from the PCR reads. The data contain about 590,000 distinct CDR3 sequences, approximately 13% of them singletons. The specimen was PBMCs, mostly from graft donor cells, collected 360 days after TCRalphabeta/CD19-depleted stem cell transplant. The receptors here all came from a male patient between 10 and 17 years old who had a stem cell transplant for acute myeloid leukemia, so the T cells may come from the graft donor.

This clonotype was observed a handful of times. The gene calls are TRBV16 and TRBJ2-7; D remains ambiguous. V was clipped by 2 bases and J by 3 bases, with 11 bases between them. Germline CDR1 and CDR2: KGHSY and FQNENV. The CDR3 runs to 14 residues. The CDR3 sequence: CASSQRGTGYEQYF. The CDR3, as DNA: TGTGCCAGCAGCCAACGAGGTACGGGCTACGAGCAGTACTTC.

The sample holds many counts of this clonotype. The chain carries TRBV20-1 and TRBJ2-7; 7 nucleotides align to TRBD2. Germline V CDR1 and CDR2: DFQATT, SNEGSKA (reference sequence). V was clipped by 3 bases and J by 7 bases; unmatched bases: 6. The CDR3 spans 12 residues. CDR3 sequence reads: CSARETSREQYF. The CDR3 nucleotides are TGCAGTGCTAGGGAGACTAGCCGGGAGCAGTACTTC.

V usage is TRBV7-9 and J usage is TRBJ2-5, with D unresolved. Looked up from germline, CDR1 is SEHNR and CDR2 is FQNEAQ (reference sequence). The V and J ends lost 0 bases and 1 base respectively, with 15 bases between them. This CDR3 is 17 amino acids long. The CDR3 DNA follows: TGTGCCAGCAGCTTAGCGGGAACAGTGGGTACCCAAGAGACCCAGTACTTC. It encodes CASSLAGTVGTQETQYF.

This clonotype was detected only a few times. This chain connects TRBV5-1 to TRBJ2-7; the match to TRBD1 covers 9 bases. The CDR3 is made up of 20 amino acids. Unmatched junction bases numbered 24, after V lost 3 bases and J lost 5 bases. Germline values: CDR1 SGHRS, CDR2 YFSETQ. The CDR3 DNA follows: TGCGCCAGCAGCTCTCCTGTATGGGACAGGGCCGCTTTCACTGGAGACGAGCAGTACTTC. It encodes CASSSPVWDRAAFTGDEQYF.

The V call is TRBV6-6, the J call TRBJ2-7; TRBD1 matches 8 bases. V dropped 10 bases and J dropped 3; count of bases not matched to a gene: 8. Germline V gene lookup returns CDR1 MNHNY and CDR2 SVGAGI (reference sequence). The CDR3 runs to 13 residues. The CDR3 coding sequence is TGTGCCACTGGACAGGGTTTTGGCTACGAGCAGTACTTC. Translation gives CATGQGFGYEQYF.

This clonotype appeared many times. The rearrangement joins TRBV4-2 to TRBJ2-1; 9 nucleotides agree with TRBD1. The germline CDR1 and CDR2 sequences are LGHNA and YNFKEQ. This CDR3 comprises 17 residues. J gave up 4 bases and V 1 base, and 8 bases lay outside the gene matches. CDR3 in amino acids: CASSQGVAGTGYNEQFF. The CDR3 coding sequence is TGTGCCAGCAGCCAAGGGGTCGCCGGGACAGGGTACAATGAGCAGTTCTTC.

CDR3 amino acids: CASSVVVAGVNEQFF. The CDR3 DNA sequence: TGTGCCAGCAGCGTAGTAGTAGCGGGGGTTAATGAGCAGTTCTTC. This rearrangement joins TRBV9 to TRBJ2-1; 9 bases agree with TRBD2. V lost 0 bases to trimming and J lost 7 bases; unmatched junction nucleotides: 5. This CDR3 region has 15 residues. Germline assignment: CDR1 SGDLS and CDR2 YYNGEE. Based on the CDR3 plus reference TRBV9 and TRBJ2-1, the full variable domain is DSGVTQTPKHLITATGQRVTLRCSPRSGDLSVYWYQQSLDQGLQFLIQYYNGEERAKGNILERFSAQQFPDLHSELNLSSLELGDSALYFCASSVVVAGVNEQFFGPGTRLTVL.

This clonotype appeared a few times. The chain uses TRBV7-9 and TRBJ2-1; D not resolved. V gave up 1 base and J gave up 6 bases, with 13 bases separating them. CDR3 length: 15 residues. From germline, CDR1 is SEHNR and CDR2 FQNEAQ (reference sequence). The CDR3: CASSLGPKSPNEQFF. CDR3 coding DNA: TGTGCCAGCAGCTTAGGTCCGAAGTCCCCCAATGAGCAGTTCTTC.

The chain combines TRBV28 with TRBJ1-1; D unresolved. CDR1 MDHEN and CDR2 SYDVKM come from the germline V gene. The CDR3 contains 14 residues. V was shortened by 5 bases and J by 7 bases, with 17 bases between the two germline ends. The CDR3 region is CASSPPPLGVEAFF. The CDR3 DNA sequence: TGTGCCAGCAGTCCACCGCCTCTTGGGGTTGAAGCTTTCTTT.

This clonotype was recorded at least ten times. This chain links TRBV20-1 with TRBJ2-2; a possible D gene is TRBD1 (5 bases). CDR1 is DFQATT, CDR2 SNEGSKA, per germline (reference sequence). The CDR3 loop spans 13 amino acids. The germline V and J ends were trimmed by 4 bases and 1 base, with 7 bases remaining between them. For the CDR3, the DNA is TGCAGTGCTAAAACAGGGAACACCGGGGAGCTGTTTTTT. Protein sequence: CSAKTGNTGELFF.

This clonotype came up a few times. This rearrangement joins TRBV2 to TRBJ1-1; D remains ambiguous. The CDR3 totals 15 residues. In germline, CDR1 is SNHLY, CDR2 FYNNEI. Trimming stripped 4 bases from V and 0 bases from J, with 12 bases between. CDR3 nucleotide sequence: TGTGCCAGCAGTGTTCCGAAGGCCATGAACACTGAAGCTTTCTTT. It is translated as CASSVPKAMNTEAFF. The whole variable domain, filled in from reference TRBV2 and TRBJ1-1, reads EPEVTQTPSHQVTQMGQEVILRCVPISNHLYFYWYRQILGQKVEFLVSFYNNEISEKSEIFDDQFSVERPDGSNFTLKIRSTKLEDSAMYFCASSVPKAMNTEAFFGQGTRLTVV.

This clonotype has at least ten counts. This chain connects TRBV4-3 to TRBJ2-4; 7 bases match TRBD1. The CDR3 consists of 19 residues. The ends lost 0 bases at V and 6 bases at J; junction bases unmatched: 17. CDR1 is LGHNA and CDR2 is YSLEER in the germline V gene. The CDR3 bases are TGCGCCAGCAGCCAAGAACCACCGGCACGGACAGGTCGAAGAAACATTCAGTACTTC. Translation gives CASSQEPPARTGRRNIQYF.

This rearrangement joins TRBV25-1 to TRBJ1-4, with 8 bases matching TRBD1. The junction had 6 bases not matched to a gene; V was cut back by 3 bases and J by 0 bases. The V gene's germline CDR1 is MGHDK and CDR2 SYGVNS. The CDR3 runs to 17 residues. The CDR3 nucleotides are TGTGCCAGCAGTGAGAACAGGGGGGTTTCAACTAATGAAAAACTGTTTTTT. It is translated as CASSENRGVSTNEKLFF.

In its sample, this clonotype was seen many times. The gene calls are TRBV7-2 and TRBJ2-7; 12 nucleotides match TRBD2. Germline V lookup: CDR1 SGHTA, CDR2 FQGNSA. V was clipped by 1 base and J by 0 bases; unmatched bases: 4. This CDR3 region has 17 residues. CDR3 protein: CASSLVGLAGLSYEQYF. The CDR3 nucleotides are TGTGCCAGCAGCTTAGTTGGACTAGCGGGGCTCTCCTACGAGCAGTACTTC.

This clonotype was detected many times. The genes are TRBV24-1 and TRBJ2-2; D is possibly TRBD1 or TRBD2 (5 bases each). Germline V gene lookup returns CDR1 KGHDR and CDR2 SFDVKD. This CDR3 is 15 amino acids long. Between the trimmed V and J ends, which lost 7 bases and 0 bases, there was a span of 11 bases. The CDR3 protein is CATRGVGPNTGELFF. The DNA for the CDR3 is TGTGCCACCAGGGGGGTGGGACCGAACACCGGGGAGCTGTTTTTT.

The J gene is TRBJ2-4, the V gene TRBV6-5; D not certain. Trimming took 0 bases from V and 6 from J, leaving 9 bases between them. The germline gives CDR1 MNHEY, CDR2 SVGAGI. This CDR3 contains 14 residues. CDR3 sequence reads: CASSYSFSLNIQYF. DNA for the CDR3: TGTGCCAGCAGTTACTCGTTCTCCTTAAACATTCAGTACTTC.

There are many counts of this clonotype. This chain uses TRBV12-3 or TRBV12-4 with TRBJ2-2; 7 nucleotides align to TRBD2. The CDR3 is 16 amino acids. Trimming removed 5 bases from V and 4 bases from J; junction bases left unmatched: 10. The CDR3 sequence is CASSGARTSFTGELFF. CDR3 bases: TGTGCCAGCAGTGGGGCCAGGACTAGTTTCACCGGGGAGCTGTTTTTT.

CDR3 protein: CASSFGLTSYEQYF. As DNA, the CDR3 is TGTGCCAGCAGTTTTGGGCTCACCTCCTACGAGCAGTACTTC. This sequence joins TRBV12-3 or TRBV12-4 and TRBJ2-7; no clear D gene. This CDR3 spans 14 amino acids. V was pared by 3 bases and J by 0 bases, with 9 bases between.

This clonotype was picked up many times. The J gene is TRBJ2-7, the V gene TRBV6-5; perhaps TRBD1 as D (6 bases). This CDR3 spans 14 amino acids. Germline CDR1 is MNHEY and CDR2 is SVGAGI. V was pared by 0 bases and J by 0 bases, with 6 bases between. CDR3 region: CASSYSDSSYEQYF. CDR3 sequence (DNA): TGTGCCAGCAGTTACTCGGACAGCTCCTACGAGCAGTACTTC.

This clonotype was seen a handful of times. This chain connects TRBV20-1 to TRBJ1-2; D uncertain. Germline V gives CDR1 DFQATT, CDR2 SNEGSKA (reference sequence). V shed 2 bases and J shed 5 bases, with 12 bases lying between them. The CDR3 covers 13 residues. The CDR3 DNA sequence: TGCAGTGCTAGATTTACCCTCCAGTATGGCTACACCTTC. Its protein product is CSARFTLQYGYTF.

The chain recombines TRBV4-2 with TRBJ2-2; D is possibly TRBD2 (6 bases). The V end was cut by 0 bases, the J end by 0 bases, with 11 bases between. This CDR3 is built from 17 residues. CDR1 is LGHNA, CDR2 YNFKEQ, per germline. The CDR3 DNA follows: TGTGCCAGCAGCCAAGATGGTAGCGGTGCGAACACCGGGGAGCTGTTTTTT. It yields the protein CASSQDGSGANTGELFF.

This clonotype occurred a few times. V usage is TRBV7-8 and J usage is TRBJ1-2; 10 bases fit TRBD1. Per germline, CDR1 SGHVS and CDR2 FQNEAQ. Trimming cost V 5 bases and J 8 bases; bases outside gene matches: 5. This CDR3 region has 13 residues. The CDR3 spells CASSTRTGGGYTF. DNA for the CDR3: TGTGCCAGCAGCACCCGGACAGGGGGAGGCTACACCTTC.

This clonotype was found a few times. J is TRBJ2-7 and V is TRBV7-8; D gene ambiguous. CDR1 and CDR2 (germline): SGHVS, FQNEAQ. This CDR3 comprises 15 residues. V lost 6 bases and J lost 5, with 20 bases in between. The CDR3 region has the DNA TGTGCCAGCAGAAACCGGGCCAAAGTGGCCCACGAGCAGTACTTC. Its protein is CASRNRAKVAHEQYF.

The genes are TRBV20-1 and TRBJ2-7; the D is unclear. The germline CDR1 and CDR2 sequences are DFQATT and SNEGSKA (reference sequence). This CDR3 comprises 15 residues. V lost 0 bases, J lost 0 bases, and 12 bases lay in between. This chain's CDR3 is CSARDPRPPSYEQYF. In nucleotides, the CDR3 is TGCAGTGCTAGAGATCCGCGGCCCCCCTCCTACGAGCAGTACTTC.

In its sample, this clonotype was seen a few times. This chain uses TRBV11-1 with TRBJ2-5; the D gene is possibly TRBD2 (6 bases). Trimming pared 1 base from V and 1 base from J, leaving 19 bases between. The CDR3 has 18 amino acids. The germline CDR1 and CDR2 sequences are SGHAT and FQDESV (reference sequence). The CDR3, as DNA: TGTGCCAGCAGCTTAGGGCAAGCGGGTCCGATACTCCAAGAGACCCAGTACTTC. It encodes CASSLGQAGPILQETQYF. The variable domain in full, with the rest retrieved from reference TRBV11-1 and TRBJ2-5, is EAEVAQSPRYKITEKSQAVAFWCDPISGHATLYWYRQILGQGPELLVQFQDESVVDDSQLPKDRFSAERLKGVDSTLKIQPAELGDSAMYLCASSLGQAGPILQETQYFGPGTRLLVL.

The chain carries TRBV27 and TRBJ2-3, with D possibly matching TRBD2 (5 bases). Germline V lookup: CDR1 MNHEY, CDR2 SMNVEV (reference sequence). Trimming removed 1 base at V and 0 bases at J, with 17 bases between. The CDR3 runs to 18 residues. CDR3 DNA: TGTGCCAGCAGTTTATATCGCCTTCTAGCACCGAGCACAGATACGCAGTATTTT. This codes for CASSLYRLLAPSTDTQYF.

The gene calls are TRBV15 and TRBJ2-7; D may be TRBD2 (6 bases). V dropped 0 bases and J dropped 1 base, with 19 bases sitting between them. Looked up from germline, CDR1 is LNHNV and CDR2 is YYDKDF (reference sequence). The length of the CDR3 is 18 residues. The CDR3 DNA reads TGTGCCACCAGCAGAGATGTACGGGAGCCGTGGGGTTCCTACGAGCAGTACTTC. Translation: CATSRDVREPWGSYEQYF.

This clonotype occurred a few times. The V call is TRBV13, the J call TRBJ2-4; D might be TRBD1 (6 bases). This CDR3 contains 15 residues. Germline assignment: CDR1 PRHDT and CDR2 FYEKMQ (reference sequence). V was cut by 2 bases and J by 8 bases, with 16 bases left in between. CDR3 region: CASSLRGYLGDIQYF. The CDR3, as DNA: TGTGCCAGCAGCTTAAGGGGGTACCTGGGGGACATTCAGTACTTC.

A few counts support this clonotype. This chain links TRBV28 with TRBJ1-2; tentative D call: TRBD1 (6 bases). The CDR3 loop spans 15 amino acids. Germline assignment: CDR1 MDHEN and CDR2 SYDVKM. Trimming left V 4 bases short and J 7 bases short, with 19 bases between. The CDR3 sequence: CASSSLLQGFGGYTF. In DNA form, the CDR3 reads TGTGCCAGCAGTTCCCTGCTACAGGGTTTCGGTGGCTACACCTTC.

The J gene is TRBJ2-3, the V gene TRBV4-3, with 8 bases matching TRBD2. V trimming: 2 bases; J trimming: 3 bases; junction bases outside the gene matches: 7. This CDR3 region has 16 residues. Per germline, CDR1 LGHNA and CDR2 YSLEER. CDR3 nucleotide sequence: TGCGCCAGCAGCCAATCTCAGCGGGGGTGGACAGATACGCAGTATTTT. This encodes CASSQSQRGWTDTQYF.